A single sample is the source of the 11 T cell receptor beta chains below, sequenced in a study of identical twins listed by TCRdb under 2016. The method behind the library was 5' RACE. TCRdb records Illumina HiSeq 2000 as the sequencer. The raw public data were reprocessed by TCRdb itself: fastp quality trimming at Q25, MiXCR clonotype calling, in-frame beta chains only. Rows with a matching CDR3 protein are joined into one entry that keeps the most common DNA and genes. The sample has under 900,000 distinct CDR3 sequences on record, 18% of them singletons. In total, the top ten clones hold under 15% of the sample. This sample also belongs to another study, concerning T cells expressing NK-cell markers.

Sequencing was performed on PBMCs. All receptors come from a woman aged 18 to 35 in good health.

The genes are TRBV12-3 or TRBV12-4 and TRBJ2-3, with 8 bases that match TRBD2. This CDR3 has 14 amino acids. V gave up 5 bases and J gave up 7 bases; unmatched junction bases: 8. The CDR3 reads CASSKSGGWNTQYF. CDR3 coding DNA: TGTGCCAGCAGTAAGAGCGGGGGATGGAATACGCAGTATTTT.

J is TRBJ2-7 and V is TRBV9; TRBD2 is a possible D gene (7 bases). This CDR3 comprises 15 residues. Trimming stripped 4 bases from V and 2 bases from J, with 16 bases between. In germline, CDR1 is SGDLS, CDR2 YYNGEE. The CDR3 DNA reads as TGTGCCAGCAGCCCCGCGGGGGCGGCCCCCTACGAGCAGTACTTC. Residues: CASSPAGAAPYEQYF.

The DNA for the CDR3 is TGTGCCAGCAGCTCCGGGACCCTAGTGTCCCTCAACGAGCAGTACTTC. This encodes CASSSGTLVSLNEQYF. The chain joins TRBV7-9 to TRBJ2-7, with D possibly called TRBD1 or TRBD2 (5 bases each). Trimming shortened V by 4 bases and J by 5 bases, and 21 bases separated the two germline ends. There are 16 residues in the CDR3. Per the germline V gene, CDR1 is SEHNR and CDR2 is FQNEAQ (reference sequence).

V usage is TRBV11-2 and J usage is TRBJ1-2; no reliable D call. This CDR3 is built from 14 residues. The germline V gene encodes CDR1 SGHAT and CDR2 FQNNGV. V lost 3 bases to trimming and J lost 4 bases, with 12 bases between them. This CDR3 is CASSFVGSSYGYTF. The CDR3 region has the DNA TGTGCCAGCAGCTTTGTCGGGAGTTCCTATGGCTACACCTTC.

This clonotype occurred many times. This chain connects TRBV15 to TRBJ2-5; D may match TRBD1 or TRBD2 (6 bases each). Germline lookup yields CDR1 LNHNV and CDR2 YYDKDF (reference sequence). The CDR3 is made up of 20 amino acids. The V gene lost 0 bases and the J gene lost 1 base, with 24 bases spanning the gap. As DNA, the CDR3 is TGTGCCACCAGCAGAGAACACCTCATTGGGGGCCCTAGCGCCCAAGAGACCCAGTACTTC. Protein product: CATSREHLIGGPSAQETQYF.

V usage is TRBV27 and J usage is TRBJ1-1; D may be TRBD1 (5 bases). The germline CDR1 and CDR2 sequences are MNHEY and SMNVEV (reference sequence). The CDR3 loop spans 13 amino acids. The V gene lost 5 bases and the J gene lost 4 bases, with 11 bases spanning the gap. The CDR3 bases are TGTGCCAGCAGTACCGCGGGGCGCACTGAAGCTTTCTTT. Its translation: CASSTAGRTEAFF.

This clonotype was picked up a small number of times. V usage is TRBV12-3 or TRBV12-4 and J usage is TRBJ1-3, with a possible D match to TRBD1 (6 bases). Trimming shortened V by 4 bases and J by 3 bases, and 10 bases separated the two germline ends. The CDR3 consists of 14 residues. CDR3 sequence reads: CASSWGAFGNTIYF. As DNA, the CDR3 is TGTGCCAGCAGTTGGGGGGCCTTTGGAAACACCATATATTTT.

This clonotype was seen more than once but under ten times. This chain joins TRBV2 and TRBJ2-1; 9 bases are a match to TRBD1. The CDR3 extends over 14 amino acids. The J segment lost 5 bases and the V segment lost 7 bases, leaving 6 bases of the junction unmatched. CDR1 is SNHLY, CDR2 FYNNEI, per germline. In nucleotides, the CDR3 is TGTGCCAGCACTTTTGGACAGGGGAACAATGAGCAGTTCTTC. This sequence encodes CASTFGQGNNEQFF.

The J gene is TRBJ2-7, the V gene TRBV5-1, with a weak D call TRBD1 (5 bases). CDR1 is SGHRS, CDR2 YFSETQ, per germline. This CDR3 spans 15 amino acids. Trimming pared 0 bases from V and 0 bases from J, leaving 10 bases between. The CDR3 nucleotides read TGCGCCAGCAGCTTGGAGGCCAGGGTCTCCTACGAGCAGTACTTC. As protein: CASSLEARVSYEQYF.

In the case of this clonotype: A junction end diverges from the germline sequence, so it may reflect a read error. J is TRBJ2-1 and V is TRBV7-7; D gene unclear. Germline CDR1 SSHAT, CDR2 FNYEAQ (reference sequence). The CDR3 extends over 15 amino acids. CDR3 sequence: CASSFSPSSDNEQFF. For the CDR3, the DNA is TGTGCTAGCAGCTTTTCCCCAAGCTCGGACAATGAGCAGTTCTTC. The entire variable domain, with the rest obtained from reference TRBV7-7 and TRBJ2-1, is as follows: GAGVSQSPRYKVTKRGQDVTLRCDPISSHATLYWYQQALGQGPEFLTYFNYEAQPDKSGLPSDRFSAERPEGSISTLTIQRTEQRDSAMYRCASSFSPSSDNEQFFGPGTRLTVL.

The genes are TRBV7-8 and TRBJ2-7; D remains ambiguous. The CDR3 consists of 15 residues. Trimming shortened V by 1 base and J by 2 bases, and 12 bases separated the two germline ends. Per germline, CDR1 SGHVS and CDR2 FQNEAQ. This CDR3 is CASSLEVVGAYEQYF. The DNA for the CDR3 is TGTGCCAGCAGCTTAGAAGTAGTGGGTGCCTACGAGCAGTACTTC.